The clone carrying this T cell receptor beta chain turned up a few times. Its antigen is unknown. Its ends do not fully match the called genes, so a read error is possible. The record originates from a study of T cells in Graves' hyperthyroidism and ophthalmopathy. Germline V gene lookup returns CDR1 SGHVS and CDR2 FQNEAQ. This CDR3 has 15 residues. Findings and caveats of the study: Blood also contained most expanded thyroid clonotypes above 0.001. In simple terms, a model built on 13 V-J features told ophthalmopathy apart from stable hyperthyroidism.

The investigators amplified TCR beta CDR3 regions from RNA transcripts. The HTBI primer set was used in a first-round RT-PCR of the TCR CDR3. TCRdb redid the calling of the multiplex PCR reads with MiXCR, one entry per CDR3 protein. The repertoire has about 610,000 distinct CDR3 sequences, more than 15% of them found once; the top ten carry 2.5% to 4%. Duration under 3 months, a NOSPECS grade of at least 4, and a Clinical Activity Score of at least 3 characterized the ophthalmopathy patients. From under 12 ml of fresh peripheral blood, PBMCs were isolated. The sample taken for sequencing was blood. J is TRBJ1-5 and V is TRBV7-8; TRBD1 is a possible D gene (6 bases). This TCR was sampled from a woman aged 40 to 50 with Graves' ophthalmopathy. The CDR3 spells CASSSGTLSNQPQHF. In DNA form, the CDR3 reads TGTGCCAGTAGCTCCGGGACATTAAGCAATCAGCCCCAGCATTTT. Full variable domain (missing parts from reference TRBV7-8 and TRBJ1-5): GAGVSQSPRYKVAKRGQDVALRCDPISGHVSLFWYQQALGQGPEFLTYFQNEAQLDKSGLPSDRFFAERPEGSVSTLKIQRTQQEDSAVYLCASSSGTLSNQPQHFGDGTRLSIL.